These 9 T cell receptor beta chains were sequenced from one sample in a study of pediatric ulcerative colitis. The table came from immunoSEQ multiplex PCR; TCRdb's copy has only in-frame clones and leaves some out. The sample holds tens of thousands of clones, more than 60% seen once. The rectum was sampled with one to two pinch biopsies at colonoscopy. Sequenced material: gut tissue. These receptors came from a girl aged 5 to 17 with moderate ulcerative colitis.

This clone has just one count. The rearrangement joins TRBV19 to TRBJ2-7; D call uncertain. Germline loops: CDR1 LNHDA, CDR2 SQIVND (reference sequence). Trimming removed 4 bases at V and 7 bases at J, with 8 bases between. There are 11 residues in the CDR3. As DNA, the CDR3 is TGTGCCAGTAGTAATTTGCGGGAGCAGTACTTC. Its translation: CASSNLREQYF.

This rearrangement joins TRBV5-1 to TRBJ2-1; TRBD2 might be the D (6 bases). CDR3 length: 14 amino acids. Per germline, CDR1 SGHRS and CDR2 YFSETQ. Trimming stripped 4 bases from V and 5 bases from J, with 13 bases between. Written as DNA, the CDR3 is TGCGCCAGCAGCCGGGGGACCGCTGACAATGAGCAGTTCTTC. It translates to CASSRGTADNEQFF.

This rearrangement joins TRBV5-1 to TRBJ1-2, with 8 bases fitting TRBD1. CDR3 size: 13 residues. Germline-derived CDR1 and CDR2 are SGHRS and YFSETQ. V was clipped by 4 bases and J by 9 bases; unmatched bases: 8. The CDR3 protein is CASSAWTGNRYTF. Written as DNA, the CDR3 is TGCGCCAGCAGCGCCTGGACAGGGAATCGCTACACCTTC.

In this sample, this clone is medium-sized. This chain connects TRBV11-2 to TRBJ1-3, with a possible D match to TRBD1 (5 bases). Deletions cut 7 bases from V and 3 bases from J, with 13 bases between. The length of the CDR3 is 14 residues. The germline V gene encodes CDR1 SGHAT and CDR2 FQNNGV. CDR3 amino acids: CASTTGHVGNTIYF. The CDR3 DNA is TGTGCCAGCACGACGGGGCACGTTGGAAACACCATATATTTT.

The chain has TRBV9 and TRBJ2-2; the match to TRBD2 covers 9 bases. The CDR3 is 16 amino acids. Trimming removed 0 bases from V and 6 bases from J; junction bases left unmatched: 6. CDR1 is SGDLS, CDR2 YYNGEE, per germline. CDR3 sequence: CASSVESGGWSGELFF. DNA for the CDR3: TGTGCCAGCAGCGTAGAGAGCGGGGGGTGGTCCGGGGAGCTGTTTTTT. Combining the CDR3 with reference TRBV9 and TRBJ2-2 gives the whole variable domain DSGVTQTPKHLITATGQRVTLRCSPRSGDLSVYWYQQSLDQGLQFLIQYYNGEERAKGNILERFSAQQFPDLHSELNLSSLELGDSALYFCASSVESGGWSGELFFGEGSRLTVL.

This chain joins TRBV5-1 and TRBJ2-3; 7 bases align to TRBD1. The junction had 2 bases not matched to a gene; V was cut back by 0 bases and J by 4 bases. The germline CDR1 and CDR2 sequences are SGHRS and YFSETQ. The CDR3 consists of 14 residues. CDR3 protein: CASSLDRGPDTQYF. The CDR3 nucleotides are TGCGCCAGCAGCTTGGACAGGGGACCAGATACGCAGTATTTT. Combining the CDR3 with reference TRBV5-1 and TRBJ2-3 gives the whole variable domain KAGVTQTPRYLIKTRGQQVTLSCSPISGHRSVSWYQQTPGQGLQFLFEYFSETQRNKGNFPGRFSGRQFSNSRSEMNVSTLELGDSALYLCASSLDRGPDTQYFGPGTRLTVL.

CDR3 sequence (DNA): TGTGCCAGCAGCTCAGGGAGCTCCTACAATGAGCAGTTCTTC. The encoded protein is CASSSGSSYNEQFF. The J gene is TRBJ2-1, the V gene TRBV13; D tentatively fits TRBD1 or TRBD2 (5 bases each). Germline loops: CDR1 PRHDT, CDR2 FYEKMQ (reference sequence). This CDR3 is built from 14 residues. With 4 bases removed from V and 0 bases from J, the gap between germline ends came to 7 bases. The full variable domain, rest sourced from reference TRBV13 and TRBJ2-1, is AAGVIQSPRHLIKEKRETATLKCYPIPRHDTVYWYQQGPGQDPQFLISFYEKMQSDKGSIPDRFSAQQFSDYHSELNMSSLELGDSALYFCASSSGSSYNEQFFGPGTRLTVL.

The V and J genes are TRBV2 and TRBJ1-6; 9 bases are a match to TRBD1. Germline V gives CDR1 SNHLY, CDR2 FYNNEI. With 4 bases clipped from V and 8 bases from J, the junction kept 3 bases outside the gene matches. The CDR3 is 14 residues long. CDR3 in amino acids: CASSGGQGYSPLHF. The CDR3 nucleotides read TGTGCCAGCAGTGGAGGACAGGGGTATTCACCCCTCCACTTT.

The chain's CDR3 is CASKFGRVAFF. CDR3 bases: TGTGCCAGTAAGTTCGGGAGGGTAGCTTTCTTT. The chain employs TRBV19 and TRBJ1-1; D ambiguous. There are 11 residues in the CDR3. V was cut by 7 bases and J by 10 bases, with 13 bases left in between. Germline assignment: CDR1 LNHDA and CDR2 SQIVND (reference sequence).